This T cell receptor (beta chain) emerged from a study of T cell responses to AZD1222 COVID-19 vaccine. The V gene lost 0 bases and the J gene lost 4 bases, with 7 bases spanning the gap. Germline values: CDR1 LGHDT, CDR2 YNNKEL (reference sequence). CDR3 length: 14 amino acids. General observations from the study: Only 5 or 6 people who got AZD1222 tested seropositive at baseline. Clonal diversity was possibly underestimated, and white British individuals and females predominated among donors.

Sequencing used immunoSEQ multiplex PCR; TCRdb keeps in-frame clones, though not all of them. The sample holds 110,000 to 150,000 clones, about 92% seen once. As concerns this clone: Antigen specificity is unknown. The same CDR3 is also encoded by other DNA sequences in this sample.

This chain connects TRBV3-1 (or the pseudogene TRBV3-2) to TRBJ1-5; TRBD1 might be the D (6 bases). The material sequenced was peripheral blood, taken on day 0 of AZD1222 vaccination. The TCR sequence derives from an adult in good health. The CDR3 DNA follows: TGTGCCAGCAGCCAAGATAGGGGGAATCAGCCCCAGCATTTT. It encodes CASSQDRGNQPQHF.